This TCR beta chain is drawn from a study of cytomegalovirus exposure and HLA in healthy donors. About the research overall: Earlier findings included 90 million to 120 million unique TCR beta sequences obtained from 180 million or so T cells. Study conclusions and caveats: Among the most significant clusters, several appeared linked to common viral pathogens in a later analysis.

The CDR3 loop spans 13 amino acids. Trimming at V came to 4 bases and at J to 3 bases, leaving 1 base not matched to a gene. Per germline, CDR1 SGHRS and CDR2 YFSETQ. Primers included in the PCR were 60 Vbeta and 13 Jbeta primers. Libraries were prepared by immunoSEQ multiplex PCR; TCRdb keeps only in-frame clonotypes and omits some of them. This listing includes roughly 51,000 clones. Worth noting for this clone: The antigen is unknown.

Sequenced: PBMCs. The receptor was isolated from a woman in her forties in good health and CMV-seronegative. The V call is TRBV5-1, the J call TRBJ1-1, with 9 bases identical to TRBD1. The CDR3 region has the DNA TGCGCCAGCAGCAGGACAGGGGACACTGAAGCTTTCTTT. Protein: CASSRTGDTEAFF.